The next 26 T cell receptor beta chains were all read from a single sample in a study of cytomegalovirus exposure and HLA in healthy donors. The PCR ran on 60 Vbeta and 13 Jbeta primers. The protocol was immunoSEQ multiplex PCR, while the TCRdb copy is restricted to in-frame clones and leaves out a portion. The sample has some 170,000 clones; 79% are singletons. Sequencing used PBMCs. The receptors originated from a middle-aged man in good health and CMV-seronegative.

The CDR3 DNA reads TGTGCCAGCAGTAAAGAACTAGCGGGAGTAAACGAGCAGTACTTC. It codes for CASSKELAGVNEQYF. This rearrangement joins TRBV2 to TRBJ2-5; 11 bases are shared with TRBD2. The DNA end lines up better with TRBJ2-7; the J call may be wrong. The CDR3 runs 15 residues. In germline, CDR1 is SNHLY, CDR2 FYNNEI.

The J gene is TRBJ2-5, the V gene TRBV29-1; 11 bases map to TRBD1. There are 13 residues in the CDR3. Germline CDR1 is SQVTM and CDR2 is ANQGSEA. The J segment lost 4 bases and the V segment lost 7 bases, leaving 5 bases of the junction unmatched. CDR3: CSGTGGVGETQYF. CDR3 nucleotide sequence: TGCAGCGGGACAGGGGGCGTTGGAGAGACCCAGTACTTC. Together with reference TRBV29-1 and TRBJ2-5, the CDR3 gives the full variable domain: SAVISQKPSRDICQRGTSLTIQCQVDSQVTMMFWYRQQPGQSLTLIATANQGSEATYESGFVIDKFPISRPNLTFSTLTVSNMSPEDSSIYLCSGTGGVGETQYFGPGTRLLVL.

The chain couples TRBV10-3 to TRBJ2-1; 9 nucleotides agree with TRBD1. The CDR3 consists of 16 residues. With 1 base clipped from V and 8 bases from J, the junction kept 9 bases outside the gene matches. Germline V lookup: CDR1 ENHRY, CDR2 SYGVKD. The CDR3 DNA is TGTGCCATCAGTGAGTTTACACAGGGGGCTGGAGATGAGCAGTTCTTC. Its protein product is CAISEFTQGAGDEQFF.

CDR3 residues: CSASGTLNTGELFF. CDR3 DNA sequence: TGCAGCGCCTCCGGGACTCTGAACACCGGGGAGCTGTTTTTT. V and J are TRBV29-1 and TRBJ2-2; tentative D call: TRBD2 (6 bases). The germline V and J ends were trimmed by 7 bases and 1 base, with 13 bases remaining between them. The CDR3 loop spans 14 amino acids. The germline CDR1 and CDR2 sequences are SQVTM and ANQGSEA.

This clone was seen a few times. This sequence joins TRBV28 and TRBJ1-5; D is undetermined. V gave up 3 bases and J gave up 7 bases, with 10 bases separating them. Germline CDR1 MDHEN, CDR2 SYDVKM. CDR3 length: 13 amino acids. The CDR3 here is CASSFGGGQPQHF. CDR3 coding DNA: TGTGCCAGCAGTTTCGGAGGAGGACAGCCCCAGCATTTT. Based on the CDR3 plus reference TRBV28 and TRBJ1-5, the full variable domain is DVKVTQSSRYLVKRTGEKVFLECVQDMDHENMFWYRQDPGLGLRLIYFSYDVKMKEKGDIPEGYSVSREKKERFSLILESASTNQTSMYLCASSFGGGQPQHFGDGTRLSIL.

Remarks on this clone: Sequence at one end of the junction differs from germline and may be a read error. The chain uses TRBV13 and TRBJ2-6, with 9 bases matching TRBD1. This CDR3 spans 16 amino acids. Germline-derived CDR1 and CDR2 are PRHDT and FYEKMQ (reference sequence). CDR3 loop: CASSRTGVSGANGLTF. CDR3 coding DNA: TGTGCCAGCAGCCGGACAGGGGTCTCTGGGGCCAACGGCCTGACTTTC. Full variable domain (rest looked up from reference TRBV13 and TRBJ2-6): AAGVIQSPRHLIKEKRETATLKCYPIPRHDTVYWYQQGPGQDPQFLISFYEKMQSDKGSIPDRFSAQQFSDYHSELNMSSLELGDSALYFCASSRTGVSGANGLTFGAGSRLTVL.

The genes are TRBV9 and TRBJ2-3, with D possibly matching TRBD2 (5 bases). The germline gives CDR1 SGDLS, CDR2 YYNGEE. Trimming stripped 0 bases from V and 0 bases from J, with 14 bases between. This CDR3 contains 17 residues. CDR3 DNA sequence: TGTGCCAGCAGCGTAGGACGGGGTCGATCTAGCACAGATACGCAGTATTTT. Translation gives CASSVGRGRSSTDTQYF.

The V call is TRBV7-2, the J call TRBJ2-1; 12 positions agree with TRBD1. Germline CDR1 reads SGHTA; CDR2 reads FQGNSA. Unmatched junction bases numbered 5, after V lost 1 base and J lost 4 bases. This CDR3 comprises 17 residues. The CDR3 spells CASSLEGDRGPYNEQFF. CDR3 nucleotide sequence: TGTGCCAGCAGCTTAGAGGGGGACAGGGGGCCATACAATGAGCAGTTCTTC.

This sequence joins TRBV5-6 and TRBJ2-5, with 9 bases lining up with TRBD1. CDR3 length: 15 residues. J was trimmed by 4 bases and V by 2 bases; bases with no gene match: 6. CDR1 is SGHDT and CDR2 is YYEEEE in the germline V gene. Written as DNA, the CDR3 is TGTGCCAGCAGCTTTCGAGGGACAGGGAGAGAGACCCAGTACTTC. It encodes CASSFRGTGRETQYF.

Here the CDR3 reads CASNSSGQGGFSNQPQHF. CDR3 sequence (DNA): TGTGCCAGCAACTCCTCGGGACAGGGTGGTTTTAGCAATCAGCCCCAGCATTTT. This chain joins TRBV27 and TRBJ1-5; 9 nucleotides align to TRBD1. Trimming took 7 bases from V and 0 from J; bases not matched to a gene: 13. Germline CDR1 reads MNHEY; CDR2 reads SMNVEV (reference sequence). The CDR3 has 18 amino acids.

The V call is TRBV19, the J call TRBJ1-5; 7 bases are shared with TRBD1. The CDR3 is 15 residues long. J lost 7 bases, V lost 5 bases, and 11 bases had no gene match. Looked up from germline, CDR1 is LNHDA and CDR2 is SQIVND (reference sequence). The CDR3 sequence: CASSPTGTVAQPQHF. The DNA for the CDR3 is TGTGCCAGTAGTCCTACCGGGACAGTGGCCCAGCCCCAGCATTTT.

This clone appeared a single time. The chain joins TRBV29-1 to TRBJ2-7, with 8 bases fitting TRBD2. Per germline, CDR1 SQVTM and CDR2 ANQGSEA. The CDR3 spans 13 residues. Trimming removed 7 bases from V and 5 bases from J; junction bases left unmatched: 10. The CDR3 DNA reads TGCAGCGCTGGGGGGGCGGGAGGCAACGAGCAGTACTTC. Amino acid sequence: CSAGGAGGNEQYF.

Regarding this clone: The sample carries other DNA sequences with the same CDR3. V and J are TRBV4-1 and TRBJ2-7; D is possibly TRBD2 (5 bases). The germline V gene encodes CDR1 MGHRA and CDR2 YSYEKL. The ends were cut back, 4 bases at V and 4 bases at J, with 17 bases in the middle. The CDR3 is made up of 15 amino acids. The CDR3 DNA follows: TGCGCCAGCAGCCGCCGACTGGCGGGCTTTTACGAGCAGTACTTC. Protein: CASSRRLAGFYEQYF.

The CDR3 bases are TGTGCCAGCAGTGTTAGCACTTACGAGCAGTACTTC. Translated: CASSVSTYEQYF. The chain joins TRBV2 to TRBJ2-7; no firm D call. Germline CDR1 reads SNHLY; CDR2 reads FYNNEI. Trimming cost V 4 bases and J 4 bases, with 8 bases left between them. The CDR3 spans 12 residues.

The chain is built from TRBV5-6 and TRBJ2-7; D possibly corresponds to TRBD1 (6 bases). Germline V gene sequence: CDR1 SGHDT, CDR2 YYEEEE. This CDR3 spans 14 amino acids. Trimming left V 5 bases short and J 3 bases short, with 15 bases between. The CDR3 is CASRYTGSLYEQYF. CDR3 in DNA: TGTGCCAGCAGATATACAGGGTCTCTCTACGAGCAGTACTTC. Full variable domain (remainder filled in from reference TRBV5-6 and TRBJ2-7): DAGVTQSPTHLIKTRGQQVTLRCSPKSGHDTVSWYQQALGQGPQFIFQYYEEEERQRGNFPDRFSGHQFPNYSSELNVNALLLGDSALYLCASRYTGSLYEQYFGPGTRLTVT.

Remarks on this clone: The junction shows a germline mismatch at one end, possibly a read error. This sequence joins TRBV7-9 and TRBJ2-4; 7 nucleotides match TRBD1. Germline-derived CDR1 and CDR2 are SEHNR and FQNEAQ (reference sequence). The length of the CDR3 is 15 residues. The CDR3 sequence is CSSSLAGGFENIQYF. The CDR3 bases are TGTTCCAGCAGCTTAGCAGGGGGTTTCGAAAACATTCAGTACTTC.

The CDR3 DNA reads as TGTGCCAGCAGCTTAGGGGGGGGCCGGACAGCCAACGTCCTGACTTTC. It translates to CASSLGGGRTANVLTF. J is TRBJ2-6 and V is TRBV7-2, with a possible D match to TRBD2 (7 bases). Germline V CDR1 and CDR2: SGHTA, FQGNSA. The CDR3 is 16 residues long. The ends were cut back, 1 base at V and 7 bases at J, with 14 bases in the middle.

In its sample, this clone was seen once. The chain is built from TRBV11-3 and TRBJ2-5, with 8 bases fitting TRBD2. V dropped 1 base and J dropped 5; count of bases not matched to a gene: 6. CDR1 is SGHNT, CDR2 YENEEA, per germline. The CDR3 consists of 15 residues. CDR3 protein: CASSLVRPGGETQYF. The CDR3 region has the DNA TGTGCCAGCAGCTTAGTTCGCCCGGGAGGGGAGACCCAGTACTTC.

This chain connects TRBV13 to TRBJ2-3; unclear D gene. Germline CDR1 PRHDT, CDR2 FYEKMQ (reference sequence). The length of the CDR3 is 14 residues. V lost 8 bases and J 0 bases, leaving 12 bases between the germline ends. CDR3 bases: TGTGCCAGCGAAACCGCCCAGAGCACAGATACGCAGTATTTT. Translated: CASETAQSTDTQYF.

The chain is built from TRBV7-6 and TRBJ2-7; TRBD2 matches 8 bases. Germline loops: CDR1 SGHVS, CDR2 FNYEAQ. Trimming at V came to 5 bases and at J to 7 bases, leaving 13 bases not matched to a gene. CDR3 length equals 15 residues. DNA of the CDR3: TGTGCCAGCAGCCCGGAACTGCGGACGGGGGGGGAGCAGTACTTC. Protein product: CASSPELRTGGEQYF.

This clone was detected once. The chain recombines TRBV7-9 with TRBJ1-4; 8 bases are shared with TRBD1. Germline V gene sequence: CDR1 SEHNR, CDR2 FQNEAQ (reference sequence). The V and J ends lost 5 bases and 6 bases, in that order; junction bases with no gene match: 5. The CDR3 length is 14 residues. The CDR3 nucleotides read TGTGCCAGCAGCCCTGACAGGGGATATGAAAAACTGTTTTTT. This encodes CASSPDRGYEKLFF.

The CDR3 region has the DNA TGTGCCAGCTCGGCGGGAGAACGCGACGAGCAGTACTTC. It translates to CASSAGERDEQYF. The J gene is TRBJ2-7, the V gene TRBV19; 7 nucleotides match TRBD2. The CDR3 loop spans 13 amino acids. CDR1 is LNHDA, CDR2 SQIVND, per germline (reference sequence). J was trimmed by 5 bases and V by 9 bases; bases with no gene match: 10.

The chain employs TRBV28 and TRBJ1-5, with D perhaps matching TRBD1 (5 bases). The CDR3 spans 15 residues. Germline lookup yields CDR1 MDHEN and CDR2 SYDVKM. With 4 bases removed from V and 2 bases from J, the gap between germline ends came to 12 bases. CDR3 sequence (DNA): TGTGCCAGCAGTTCTACTTCGGGGGGCAATCAGCCCCAGCATTTT. Translation: CASSSTSGGNQPQHF. The full variable domain, in which reference TRBV28 and TRBJ1-5 provide the parts outside the CDR3, is DVKVTQSSRYLVKRTGEKVFLECVQDMDHENMFWYRQDPGLGLRLIYFSYDVKMKEKGDIPEGYSVSREKKERFSLILESASTNQTSMYLCASSSTSGGNQPQHFGDGTRLSIL.

The V and J genes are TRBV5-1 and TRBJ2-5, with TRBD2 identical over 11 bases. In germline, CDR1 is SGHRS, CDR2 YFSETQ. The V and J ends lost 5 bases and 2 bases, in that order; junction bases with no gene match: 8. This CDR3 is built from 16 residues. CDR3 sequence reads: CASRASSGRRQETQYF. The CDR3 DNA reads TGCGCCAGCAGGGCTTCTAGCGGGAGGAGACAAGAGACCCAGTACTTC.

The chain carries TRBV4-3 and TRBJ1-5, with a possible D match to TRBD1 (6 bases). V gave up 1 base and J gave up 3 bases, with 13 bases separating them. CDR1 and CDR2 (germline): LGHNA, YSLEER. The CDR3 length is 16 residues. CDR3 amino acids: CASSQGWGLDNQPQHF. For the CDR3, the DNA is TGCGCCAGCAGCCAAGGGTGGGGGCTCGACAATCAGCCCCAGCATTTT.

The chain couples TRBV4-2 to TRBJ2-3; D may be TRBD2 (5 bases). Germline lookup yields CDR1 LGHNA and CDR2 YNFKEQ. There are 15 residues in the CDR3. With 0 bases removed from V and 1 base from J, the gap between germline ends came to 8 bases. In DNA form, the CDR3 reads TGTGCCAGCAGCCAAGAGGATAGCGGCACAGATACGCAGTATTTT. Its protein product is CASSQEDSGTDTQYF.